This T cell receptor (beta chain) is drawn from a study of T cell changes during pregnancy in multiple sclerosis. Germline V CDR1 and CDR2: SGHNT, YYREEE (reference sequence). CDR3 size: 16 residues. Trimming shortened V by 4 bases and J by 3 bases, and 16 bases separated the two germline ends. The repertoire was sequenced with immunoSEQ multiplex PCR; TCRdb's copy has only in-frame clones and lacks some. The data contain under 75,000 clones, approximately 91% of them seen just once; the ten biggest clones take up approximately 2.4%. The source is a female donor with multiple sclerosis, enrolled in a pregnancy study. The source material was peripheral blood, sampled in the first trimester of pregnancy. J is TRBJ2-2 and V is TRBV5-4; weak D call: TRBD1 (5 bases). CDR3 in DNA: TGTGCCAGCAGCCGTCAGCTCCAGGGCTACACCGGGGAGCTGTTTTTT. Translated: CASSRQLQGYTGELFF.